The text below deals with one TCR beta chain. Its recognized antigen is unknown. No per-base quality is available; no much larger clone lies one base away. This entry is derived from a study of blood T cell repertoires in COVID-19 (TCRdb year 2020). Notes on the research overall: Collaborator samples came from the United States, Italy and Spain and covered acute and convalescent phases of COVID-19. A freely available public database, intended as a resource for researchers studying the immune response to SARS-CoV-2, is where the repertoires were released. Where HLA class I and class II types were available, the types were taken from metadata supplied by the sample provider, not from assay-based typing. Sample metadata almost always included a de-identified subject ID, COVID-19 status, age in years and sex. The material from the prospective study consisted of cDNA or gDNA derived from T cells, B-cell-depleted T cells, or PBMCs. Samples were obtained from the ongoing ImmuneRACE study (first 160 participants) and from some 1,300 subjects provided by 6 global collaborators. Deeply sampled blood TCRbeta repertoires from subjects exposed to, actively infected with, or recovered from COVID-19 were included in the dataset.

Participants in the prospective study were enrolled through a virtual design, were aged roughly 18 to 100 years, and lived in fewer than 30 United States geographic areas. In the prospective study, participants were assigned to cohorts based on the clinical history participants reported in a screening survey and a study questionnaire. Recovered participants in ImmuneRACE Cohort 3 were defined by two consecutive negative NP/OP PCR tests, clearance by a healthcare professional, or resolution of symptoms. In the prospective study, whole blood, serum and a nasopharyngeal or oropharyngeal swab were collected from each participant by mobile phlebotomists. Additional blood draws and questionnaires over a 2-month period could optionally be provided by prospective study participants. Before DNA extraction, blood samples from the prospective study were shipped at room temperature or frozen. General study outcomes and caveats: The amount of clinical and demographic metadata varied by source and participant and was provided uncurated.

The immunoSEQ Assay, a bias-controlled multiplex PCR, was used to amplify TCRbeta CDR3 regions from genomic DNA. Regarding the original processing steps: Nucleated cell counts per sample were estimated from amplification of reference gene primers within the assay. To quantify the absolute abundance of each unique TCRbeta CDR3 rearrangement, sequence reads were collapsed and filtered. For each sample, productive Simpson clonality was calculated by taking the square root of Simpson's diversity index across productive rearrangements. The table comes from immuneACCESS by way of TCRdb, which keeps in-frame sequences with V and J called. Part of the clones is missing from these tables; in studies checked, under half for an unresolved V gene and the rest for unknown reasons. That table is the source of V, J and clone size, and D and trimming were worked out from the DNA. Here the sample has approximately 300,000 clones; about 85% occur a single time. The ten biggest clones cover less than 6% of the sample.

Trimming costs V 5 bases and J 2 bases, and their ends lie 15 bases apart. The CDR3 starts with the cysteine, ends with the phenylalanine, and has 15 residues. Just CDR3 DNA is preserved here, 45 bases in frame from base 1. The germline V gene (reference sequence) sets CDR1 to LNHDA and CDR2 to SQIVND. The sample comprised PBMCs or T cells enriched from blood (not recorded which). The rearranged chain carries TRBV19 and TRBJ1-2; the D gene cannot be resolved reliably. The sequence came from a woman aged 25 to 39 who had recovered from COVID-19. The encoded CDR3 is CASSAREQRNYGYTF. The DNA sequence is as follows: TGTGCCAGTAGTGCGAGGGAACAGAGAAACTATGGCTACACCTTC.